What follows are 20 T cell receptor beta chains derived from one specimen sequenced in a study of T cell repertoires in cytomegalovirus infection. TCRdb recomputed calls from the reads with MiXCR, one row per CDR3 protein. The sample shows nearly 550,000 distinct CDR3 sequences, about 15% of them seen only once. The sample consisted of CD8+ T cells from PBMCs. The receptors originated from a human donor in good health (CMV status not recorded). Some clones in this sample may be carry-over from other donors' samples.

The chain is built from TRBV20-1 and TRBJ1-2, with 7 bases identical to TRBD1. V gave up 6 bases and J gave up 5 bases; unmatched junction bases: 9. Per germline, CDR1 DFQATT and CDR2 SNEGSKA (reference sequence). This CDR3 has 13 residues. CDR3 sequence: CSAQDRAVYGYTF. The CDR3 region has the DNA TGCAGTGCCCAAGACAGGGCCGTTTATGGCTACACCTTC.

This clonotype was observed many times. The rearrangement links TRBV7-9 to TRBJ1-1, with D unresolved. The germline gives CDR1 SEHNR, CDR2 FQNEAQ (reference sequence). CDR3 length: 13 residues. V lost 3 bases and J 3 bases, leaving 8 bases between the germline ends. The CDR3 bases are TGTGCCAGCAGCTTGAGGGTGGACACTGAAGCTTTCTTT. Encoded protein: CASSLRVDTEAFF.

In this sample, this clonotype turned up a few times. The chain links TRBV27 to TRBJ1-6; possibly TRBD1 for D (6 bases). Trimming removed 4 bases at V and 8 bases at J, with 9 bases between. The CDR3 loop spans 13 amino acids. From germline, CDR1 is MNHEY and CDR2 SMNVEV (reference sequence). In DNA form, the CDR3 reads TGTGCCAGCAGTTACACAGGGTATTCACCCCTCCACTTT. Its protein product is CASSYTGYSPLHF.

This clonotype was picked up a small number of times. The V call is TRBV10-2, the J call TRBJ2-7; D not resolved. The V gene lost 0 bases and the J gene lost 1 base, with 4 bases spanning the gap. CDR3 length equals 13 residues. CDR1 is WSHSY, CDR2 SAAADI, per germline. The CDR3 here is CASSESLSYEQYF. The CDR3 nucleotides read TGCGCCAGCAGTGAGTCGCTTTCCTACGAGCAGTACTTC.

The J gene is TRBJ2-3, the V gene TRBV3-1, with D tentatively TRBD2 (6 bases). The V end was cut by 1 base, the J end by 0 bases, with 11 bases between. Germline V gives CDR1 LGHDT, CDR2 YNNKEL (reference sequence). The CDR3 is made up of 16 amino acids. The CDR3 reads CASSQATLASTDTQYF. As DNA, the CDR3 is TGTGCCAGCAGCCAAGCGACACTAGCCAGCACAGATACGCAGTATTTT.

This clonotype was found a few times. V is TRBV6-1 and J is TRBJ2-1, with D perhaps matching TRBD2 (6 bases). The CDR3 has 14 amino acids. The V end lost 7 bases, the J end lost 3 bases, and 13 bases lay between the germline ends. Per the germline V gene, CDR1 is MNHNS and CDR2 is SASEGT. CDR3 amino acids: CASTPSAIYNEQFF. In nucleotides, the CDR3 is TGTGCCAGCACCCCTAGCGCTATCTACAATGAGCAGTTCTTC.

This clonotype was counted a few times. The V gene is TRBV7-9, the J gene TRBJ2-7, with D perhaps TRBD1 (6 bases). CDR3 size: 12 residues. V lost 3 bases and J 9 bases, leaving 12 bases between the germline ends. CDR1 and CDR2 from the germline V gene are SEHNR and FQNEAQ (reference sequence). The CDR3 sequence is CASSFDRPPQYF. CDR3 coding DNA: TGTGCCAGCAGCTTTGACAGGCCCCCGCAGTACTTC.

In regard to this clonotype: Likely a read error: the CDR3 ends without its conserved phenylalanine or tryptophan. The chain joins TRBV29-1 to TRBJ2-6; 7 positions agree with TRBD1. CDR1 is SQVTM, CDR2 ANQGSEA, per germline. The CDR3 loop spans 14 amino acids. V was pared by 6 bases and J by 2 bases, with 4 bases of the junction left unmatched. This CDR3 is CSVRQGTGANVLTL. The CDR3 nucleotides read TGCAGCGTGAGACAGGGAACTGGGGCCAACGTCCTGACTTTA.

A note on this clonotype: Possible read error: a much larger clone is one base away. The chain has TRBV6-6 and TRBJ2-2, with 9 positions matching TRBD1. This CDR3 is 14 amino acids long. After removal of 8 bases from V and 5 bases from J, the junction contained 6 bases not matched to a gene. Per germline, CDR1 MNHNY and CDR2 SVGAGI (reference sequence). CDR3 residues: CASCRDRATGELFF. The CDR3 nucleotides read TGTGCCAGCTGCCGGGACAGGGCTACCGGGGAGCTGTTTTTT.

This clonotype appeared many times. This rearrangement joins TRBV11-1 to TRBJ2-1; 7 bases are shared with TRBD2. The CDR3 contains 16 residues. The germline V gene encodes CDR1 SGHAT and CDR2 FQDESV (reference sequence). The V segment lost 3 bases and the J segment 7 bases; nucleotides outside the gene matches: 12. The CDR3 nucleotides are TGTGCCAGCAGCTTGAGAGCGGGGACCGACGGGAATGAGCAGTTCTTC. Translation gives CASSLRAGTDGNEQFF.

The rearrangement uses TRBV6-6 and TRBJ2-7; maybe TRBD2 (5 bases). From germline, CDR1 is MNHNY and CDR2 SVGAGI (reference sequence). The CDR3 is made up of 15 amino acids. Deletions cut 5 bases from V and 5 bases from J, with 19 bases between. The CDR3 DNA is TGTGCCAGCAGTGAGGGTCACGGGATCCTGGACGAGCAGTACTTC. Its protein product is CASSEGHGILDEQYF.

At least ten counts were recorded for this clonotype. The gene calls are TRBV6-6 and TRBJ2-7; a possible D gene is TRBD1 (6 bases). This CDR3 spans 12 amino acids. V was cut by 7 bases and J by 4 bases, with 11 bases left in between. Germline V gene data show CDR1 as MNHNY and CDR2 as SVGAGI (reference sequence). CDR3 residues: CASMAQGYEQYF. As DNA, the CDR3 is TGTGCCAGCATGGCACAGGGTTACGAGCAGTACTTC.

CDR3 region: CASSLPNPRADNQPQHF. The CDR3 region has the DNA TGTGCCAGCAGTTTGCCTAACCCTAGGGCCGACAATCAGCCCCAGCATTTT. This chain connects TRBV28 to TRBJ1-5; no clear D. The CDR3 extends over 17 amino acids. Germline values: CDR1 MDHEN, CDR2 SYDVKM. V was trimmed by 3 bases and J by 3 bases, leaving 18 bases between them.

V gene TRBV24-1 combines with J gene TRBJ2-2; possible D gene TRBD1, 6 bases. The germline V and J ends were trimmed by 1 base and 2 bases, with 13 bases remaining between them. Looked up from germline, CDR1 is KGHDR and CDR2 is SFDVKD. The CDR3 runs 17 residues. CDR3 loop: CATSDLRDTDNTGELFF. In nucleotides, the CDR3 is TGTGCCACCAGTGATTTAAGGGACACCGATAACACCGGGGAGCTGTTTTTT.

This clonotype was picked up many times. The chain couples TRBV12-3 or TRBV12-4 to TRBJ1-1, with D unresolved. This CDR3 is 13 amino acids long. The germline V and J ends were trimmed by 4 bases and 10 bases, with 16 bases remaining between them. The CDR3 DNA follows: TGTGCCAGCAGTTGGAGCGGGGAGAGGCGAGCTTTCTTT. This encodes CASSWSGERRAFF.

This clonotype was detected ten times or more. This rearrangement joins TRBV27 to TRBJ1-1; 12 bases map to TRBD1. The ends lost 2 bases at V and 4 bases at J; junction bases unmatched: 17. The CDR3 runs 20 residues. Germline V CDR1 and CDR2: MNHEY, SMNVEV (reference sequence). CDR3 nucleotides: TGTGCCAGCAGTTTAATACAGCCCGGGACAGGGGGCGGGGATCTCACTGAAGCTTTCTTT. Protein: CASSLIQPGTGGGDLTEAFF.

This clonotype was seen many times. The chain uses TRBV7-8 and TRBJ2-3; TRBD2 agrees at 7 bases. The junction had 10 bases not matched to a gene; V was cut back by 6 bases and J by 4 bases. The CDR3 covers 15 residues. Germline V gene data show CDR1 as SGHVS and CDR2 as FQNEAQ. The CDR3 coding sequence is TGTGCCAGCAGTTTAACGGGGGGTACTCCAGATACGCAGTATTTT. This encodes CASSLTGGTPDTQYF.

This clonotype was seen a handful of times. This chain connects TRBV11-2 to TRBJ1-1; D is perhaps TRBD1 (5 bases). Trimming took 5 bases from V and 7 from J, leaving 14 bases between them. The CDR3 covers 13 residues. Germline V CDR1 and CDR2: SGHAT, FQNNGV. CDR3 in amino acids: CASSQPVGGEAFF. CDR3 nucleotides: TGTGCCAGCAGCCAACCGGTGGGGGGTGAAGCTTTCTTT.

This clonotype was observed a handful of times. The J gene is TRBJ1-5, the V gene TRBV12-3 or TRBV12-4; no clear D gene. V dropped 5 bases and J dropped 4 bases, with 12 bases sitting between them. The CDR3 has 14 amino acids. The CDR3 DNA sequence: TGTGCCAGCAGTATTACAGAGAATAATCAGCCCCAGCATTTT. This encodes CASSITENNQPQHF.

Of note for this clonotype: This sequence may be a read error, since a much larger clone differs from it by one base. CDR3 sequence reads: CASTPTQSRYNEPQHF. The CDR3 nucleotides are TGTGCCAGCACGCCGACCCAATCTCGTTACAATGAGCCCCAGCATTTT. This chain connects TRBV6-6 to TRBJ1-5; D is unresolved. The CDR3 sequence is 16 residues long. Germline CDR1 is MNHNY and CDR2 is SVGAGI (reference sequence).